Listed here are 19 T cell receptor beta chains from one sample, sequenced in a study of CD8 T cells in ankylosing spondylitis. Using its own MiXCR run on the 5' RACE reads, TCRdb lists one record per CDR3 protein. Seen here are 100,000 to 150,000 distinct CDR3 sequences, 7% observed once, and the top ten hold 9.5% to 15%. What was sequenced was blood, either unsorted or a sorted T cell fraction (not recorded which). The origin of the receptors is a male donor with ankylosing spondylitis or in good health (not recorded which).

At least ten counts were recorded for this clonotype. This chain joins TRBV20-1 and TRBJ2-1; TRBD2 aligns across 8 bases. J was trimmed by 3 bases and V by 3 bases; bases with no gene match: 7. Germline V CDR1 and CDR2: DFQATT, SNEGSKA (reference sequence). The CDR3 covers 15 residues. CDR3 bases: TGCAGTGCTAGTTGGCGGGAGGAAATCTACAATGAGCAGTTCTTC. This sequence encodes CSASWREEIYNEQFF.

Only a few counts were recorded for this clonotype. The CDR3 DNA reads as TGTGCCAGCAGCCCGCGGGTTGGTGGCGCTAACACTGAAGCTTTCTTT. This encodes CASSPRVGGANTEAFF. The chain couples TRBV7-2 to TRBJ1-1; no clear D. CDR1 and CDR2 from the germline V gene are SGHTA and FQGNSA. Trimming shortened V by 5 bases and J by 2 bases, and 18 bases separated the two germline ends. The CDR3 has 16 residues. Combining the CDR3 with reference TRBV7-2 and TRBJ1-1 gives the whole variable domain GAGVSQSPSNKVTEKGKDVELRCDPISGHTALYWYRQSLGQGLEFLIYFQGNSAPDKSGLPSDRFSAERTGGSVSTLTIQRTQQEDSAVYLCASSPRVGGANTEAFFGQGTRLTVV.

This clonotype was recorded many times. The chain couples TRBV9 to TRBJ2-7, with D tentatively TRBD2 (5 bases). This CDR3 has 14 amino acids. Germline V lookup: CDR1 SGDLS, CDR2 YYNGEE. Trimming removed 5 bases at V and 5 bases at J, with 17 bases between. CDR3 nucleotides: TGTGCCAGCAGTTCACCGGGAACCCCCGACGAGCAGTACTTC. It is translated as CASSSPGTPDEQYF.

This clonotype showed up just a few times. The chain employs TRBV20-1 and TRBJ2-3, with D possibly being TRBD2 (6 bases). Germline-derived CDR1 and CDR2 are DFQATT and SNEGSKA (reference sequence). V lost 0 bases to trimming and J lost 2 bases, with 12 bases between them. The CDR3 loop spans 15 amino acids. The CDR3 coding sequence is TGCAGTGCTAGAGATCTTGCGGGGACCACAGATACGCAGTATTTT. Amino acid sequence: CSARDLAGTTDTQYF.

This clonotype showed up many times. This chain joins TRBV6-1 and TRBJ2-1; tentatively, D is TRBD1 or TRBD2 (5 bases each). With 7 bases removed from V and 8 bases from J, the gap between germline ends came to 15 bases. CDR3 length: 13 amino acids. The germline gives CDR1 MNHNS, CDR2 SASEGT. The CDR3, as DNA: TGTGCCAGCATTCGAGGGGCCGCCGATGAGCAGTTCTTC. Translation: CASIRGAADEQFF.

This clonotype has a count of ten or more. One junction end disagrees with the germline gene, perhaps due to a read error. The rearrangement links TRBV10-3 to TRBJ1-5, with D perhaps TRBD1 (6 bases). This CDR3 comprises 16 residues. The V gene's germline CDR1 is ENHRY and CDR2 SYGVKD. This CDR3 reads CAISESKLRGNQPQHF. CDR3 nucleotides: TGTGCCATCAGTGAGTCGAAGCTCAGGGGCAACCAGCCCCAGCATTTT.

This clonotype has a count of ten or more. The rearrangement joins TRBV20-1 to TRBJ1-5; no clear D gene. This CDR3 is 15 amino acids long. Germline CDR1 reads DFQATT; CDR2 reads SNEGSKA (reference sequence). Between the trimmed V and J ends, which lost 5 bases and 1 base, there was a span of 15 bases. CDR3 amino acids: CSAFELGRSNQPQHF. The CDR3 DNA reads as TGCAGTGCTTTCGAACTGGGGAGGAGCAATCAGCCCCAGCATTTT.

This clonotype was observed at least ten times. The chain is built from TRBV20-1 and TRBJ1-1, with D hard to call. This CDR3 is built from 11 residues. The V gene lost 5 bases and the J gene lost 5 bases, with 9 bases spanning the gap. The germline gives CDR1 DFQATT, CDR2 SNEGSKA (reference sequence). The CDR3 nucleotides are TGCAGTGCTGCGCTTTGGACTGAAGCTTTCTTT. It yields the protein CSAALWTEAFF.

This clonotype was counted ten times or more. This chain joins TRBV10-3 and TRBJ2-7; TRBD1 matches 10 bases. With V trimmed by 8 bases and J by 4 bases, 2 bases remained unmatched. Germline lookup yields CDR1 ENHRY and CDR2 SYGVKD. This CDR3 spans 12 amino acids. The CDR3 DNA reads as TGTGCCATCGGGGACAGGGGATACGAGCAGTACTTC. This sequence encodes CAIGDRGYEQYF.

This clonotype was seen many times. V gene TRBV5-1 combines with J gene TRBJ1-1; D unclear. The germline gives CDR1 SGHRS, CDR2 YFSETQ. Trimming shortened V by 0 bases and J by 0 bases, and 6 bases separated the two germline ends. There are 14 residues in the CDR3. This CDR3 is CASSLVSVNTEAFF. CDR3 sequence (DNA): TGCGCCAGCAGCTTGGTGTCGGTGAACACTGAAGCTTTCTTT.

This clonotype was detected ten times or more. This chain uses TRBV20-1 with TRBJ2-1, with 8 positions matching TRBD2. The CDR3 runs to 14 residues. V trimming: 3 bases; J trimming: 10 bases; junction bases outside the gene matches: 11. Germline CDR1 DFQATT, CDR2 SNEGSKA (reference sequence). CDR3 coding DNA: TGCAGTGCTAGTACGTCGGGGGGGGCATGGGAGCAGTTCTTC. Protein sequence: CSASTSGGAWEQFF.

This clonotype has only a few counts. This chain uses TRBV27 with TRBJ2-7, with TRBD1 as a possible D gene (7 bases). CDR3 size: 12 residues. V was trimmed by 7 bases and J by 5 bases, leaving 12 bases between them. The germline CDR1 and CDR2 sequences are MNHEY and SMNVEV (reference sequence). CDR3 sequence (DNA): TGTGCCAGCACGCAGGGGGGAAACGAGCAGTACTTC. It encodes CASTQGGNEQYF.

Ten or more counts support this clonotype. This chain joins TRBV5-5 and TRBJ2-1; 7 bases are shared with TRBD1. This CDR3 is built from 18 residues. The germline gives CDR1 SGHKS, CDR2 YYEKEE (reference sequence). V was clipped by 2 bases and J by 0 bases; unmatched bases: 11. Here the CDR3 DNA reads TGTGCCAGCAGCTTTACAGGGGTAGAGATGAGCTCCTACAATGAGCAGTTCTTC. As protein: CASSFTGVEMSSYNEQFF.

This clonotype was seen many times. The chain uses TRBV5-1 and TRBJ2-5; 12 bases are a match to TRBD2. The CDR3 loop spans 16 amino acids. The V gene end was trimmed by 2 bases and the J gene end by 5 bases; junction bases not matched to a gene: 7. CDR1 and CDR2 (germline): SGHRS, YFSETQ. The CDR3 sequence is CASSFLAGGPTETQYF. The CDR3 region has the DNA TGCGCCAGCAGCTTTCTAGCGGGGGGGCCAACGGAGACCCAGTACTTC.

This clonotype was counted at least ten times. The CDR3 sequence: CASSSSGRYTEAFF. In DNA form, the CDR3 reads TGTGCCAGCAGCTCATCGGGACGGTACACTGAAGCTTTCTTT. The chain links TRBV7-6 to TRBJ1-1, with D possibly matching TRBD1 (5 bases). Germline V CDR1 and CDR2: SGHVS, FNYEAQ. The CDR3 is made up of 14 amino acids. V was cut by 4 bases and J by 3 bases, with 12 bases left in between.

In its sample, this clonotype was seen many times. This sequence joins TRBV27 and TRBJ1-1; D call uncertain. CDR3 length: 13 amino acids. The V and J ends lost 8 bases and 1 base respectively, with 11 bases between them. The germline V gene encodes CDR1 MNHEY and CDR2 SMNVEV (reference sequence). CDR3 sequence: CASLARENTEAFF. The CDR3 nucleotides read TGTGCCAGCCTGGCGAGGGAGAACACTGAAGCTTTCTTT.

This clonotype has ten or more counts. V gene TRBV7-7 combines with J gene TRBJ2-1, with 8 positions matching TRBD1. The CDR3 is 15 amino acids. V lost 2 bases, J lost 1 base, and 1 base stayed unmatched. Germline values: CDR1 SSHAT, CDR2 FNYEAQ (reference sequence). DNA of the CDR3: TGTGCCAGCAGCTTACGACAGGGGTCCTACAATGAGCAGTTCTTC. It is translated as CASSLRQGSYNEQFF.

This clonotype was picked up many times. The chain employs TRBV7-9 and TRBJ1-1, with TRBD1 matching 7 bases. Germline lookup yields CDR1 SEHNR and CDR2 FQNEAQ (reference sequence). The V segment lost 2 bases and the J segment 6 bases; nucleotides outside the gene matches: 9. CDR3 length equals 15 residues. CDR3 residues: CASSLIGGGSSEAFF. CDR3 sequence (DNA): TGTGCCAGCAGCTTAATAGGGGGCGGTTCTTCTGAAGCTTTCTTT.

The chain recombines TRBV12-3 or TRBV12-4 with TRBJ1-1; tentatively, D is TRBD1 (6 bases). V lost 7 bases to trimming and J lost 5 bases, with 23 bases between them. The CDR3 loop spans 16 amino acids. The CDR3 reads CASTSTTGGAWTEAFF. CDR3 in DNA: TGTGCCAGCACCTCGACGACTGGGGGGGCTTGGACTGAAGCTTTCTTT.